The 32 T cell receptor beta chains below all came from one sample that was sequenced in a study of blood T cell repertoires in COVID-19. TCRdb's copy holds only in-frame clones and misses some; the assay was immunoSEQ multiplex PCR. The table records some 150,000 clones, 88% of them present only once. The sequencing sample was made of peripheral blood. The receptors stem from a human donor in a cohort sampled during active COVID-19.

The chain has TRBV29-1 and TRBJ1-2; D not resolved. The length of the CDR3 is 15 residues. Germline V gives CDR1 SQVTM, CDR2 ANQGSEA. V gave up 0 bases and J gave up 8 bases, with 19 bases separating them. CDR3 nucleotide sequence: TGCAGCGTTGAAGATTACGGGGAGGAAGGCGGCGGCTACACCTTC. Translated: CSVEDYGEEGGGYTF.

CDR3 DNA sequence: TGTGCCAGCAGTTTACCGGGGCAGCCCCAGCATTTT. It yields the protein CASSLPGQPQHF. This chain uses TRBV6-6 with TRBJ1-5; D gene uncertain. Germline V gives CDR1 MNHNY, CDR2 SVGAGI (reference sequence). V lost 4 bases and J lost 7, with 8 bases in between. The CDR3 is 12 amino acids.

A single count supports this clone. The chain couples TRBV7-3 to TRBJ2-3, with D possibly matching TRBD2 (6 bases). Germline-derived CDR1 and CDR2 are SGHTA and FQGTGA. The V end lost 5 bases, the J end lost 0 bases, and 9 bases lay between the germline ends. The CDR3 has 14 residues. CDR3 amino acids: CASSRGRSTDTQYF. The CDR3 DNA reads TGTGCCAGCAGCCGGGGGAGAAGCACAGATACGCAGTATTTT. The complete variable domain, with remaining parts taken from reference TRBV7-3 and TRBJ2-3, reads GAGVSQTPSNKVTEKGKYVELRCDPISGHTALYWYRQSLGQGPEFLIYFQGTGAADDSGLPNDRFFAVRPEGSVSTLKIQRTERGDSAVYLCASSRGRSTDTQYFGPGTRLTVL.

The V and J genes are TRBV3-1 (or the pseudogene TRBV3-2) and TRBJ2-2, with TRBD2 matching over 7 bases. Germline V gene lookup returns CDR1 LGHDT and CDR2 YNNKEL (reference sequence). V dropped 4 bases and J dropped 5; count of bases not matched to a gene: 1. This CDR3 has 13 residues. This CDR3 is CASSLSGTGELFF. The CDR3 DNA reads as TGTGCCAGCAGCCTTAGCGGGACCGGGGAGCTGTTTTTT.

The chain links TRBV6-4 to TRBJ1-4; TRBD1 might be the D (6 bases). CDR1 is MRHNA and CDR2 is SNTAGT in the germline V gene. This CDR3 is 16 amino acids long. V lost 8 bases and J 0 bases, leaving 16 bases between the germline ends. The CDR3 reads CASVKQGRATNEKLFF. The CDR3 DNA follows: TGTGCCAGCGTAAAACAGGGACGTGCAACTAATGAAAAACTGTTTTTT.

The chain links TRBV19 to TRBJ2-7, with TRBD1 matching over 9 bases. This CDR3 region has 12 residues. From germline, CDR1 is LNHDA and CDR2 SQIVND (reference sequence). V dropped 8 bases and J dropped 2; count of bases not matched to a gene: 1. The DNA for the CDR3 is TGTGCCAGTGGGGACAGGGCCTACGAGCAGTACTTC. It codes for CASGDRAYEQYF.

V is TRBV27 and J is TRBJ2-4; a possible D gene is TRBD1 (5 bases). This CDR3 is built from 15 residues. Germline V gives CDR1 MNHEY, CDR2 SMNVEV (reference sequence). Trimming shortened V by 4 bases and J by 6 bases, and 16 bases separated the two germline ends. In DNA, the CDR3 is TGTGCCAGCAGTTCATCGGCAGGGCCGGGAAACATTCAGTACTTC. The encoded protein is CASSSSAGPGNIQYF.

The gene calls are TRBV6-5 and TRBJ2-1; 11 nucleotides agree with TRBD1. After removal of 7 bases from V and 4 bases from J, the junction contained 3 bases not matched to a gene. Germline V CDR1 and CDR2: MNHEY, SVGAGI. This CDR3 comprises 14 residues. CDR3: CASTGTGGYNEQFF. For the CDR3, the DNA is TGTGCCAGCACCGGGACAGGGGGTTACAATGAGCAGTTCTTC.

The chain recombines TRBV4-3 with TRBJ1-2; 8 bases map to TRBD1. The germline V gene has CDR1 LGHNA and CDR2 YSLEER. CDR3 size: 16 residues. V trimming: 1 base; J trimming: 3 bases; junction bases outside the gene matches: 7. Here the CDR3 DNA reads TGCGCCAGCAGCCAAGGAAGACAGGGGACATACTATGGCTACACCTTC. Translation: CASSQGRQGTYYGYTF.

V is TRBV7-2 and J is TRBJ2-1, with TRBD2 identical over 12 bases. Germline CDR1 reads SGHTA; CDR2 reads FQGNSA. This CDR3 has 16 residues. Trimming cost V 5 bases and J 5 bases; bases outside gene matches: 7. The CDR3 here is CASSAELAGGNNEQFF. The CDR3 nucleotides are TGTGCCAGCAGCGCGGAACTAGCGGGAGGTAACAATGAGCAGTTCTTC.

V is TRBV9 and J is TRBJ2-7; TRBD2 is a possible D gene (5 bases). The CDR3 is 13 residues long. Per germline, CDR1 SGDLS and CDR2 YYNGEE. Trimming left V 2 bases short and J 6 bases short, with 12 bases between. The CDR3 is CASSVGGGTEQYF. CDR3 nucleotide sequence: TGTGCCAGCAGCGTTGGCGGAGGCACCGAGCAGTACTTC.

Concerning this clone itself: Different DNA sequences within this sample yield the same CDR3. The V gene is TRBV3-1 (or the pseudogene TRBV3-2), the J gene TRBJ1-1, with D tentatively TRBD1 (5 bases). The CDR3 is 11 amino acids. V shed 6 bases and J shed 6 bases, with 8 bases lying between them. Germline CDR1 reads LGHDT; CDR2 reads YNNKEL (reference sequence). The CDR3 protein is CASRGGAEAFF. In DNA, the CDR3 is TGTGCCAGCAGGGGGGGGGCTGAAGCTTTCTTT.

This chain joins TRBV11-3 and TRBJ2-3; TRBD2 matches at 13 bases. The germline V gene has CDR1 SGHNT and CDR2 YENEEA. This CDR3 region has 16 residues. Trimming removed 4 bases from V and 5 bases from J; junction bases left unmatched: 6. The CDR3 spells CASSSTSGGARDTQYF. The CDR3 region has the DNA TGTGCCAGCAGCTCAACTAGCGGGGGGGCAAGAGATACGCAGTATTTT.

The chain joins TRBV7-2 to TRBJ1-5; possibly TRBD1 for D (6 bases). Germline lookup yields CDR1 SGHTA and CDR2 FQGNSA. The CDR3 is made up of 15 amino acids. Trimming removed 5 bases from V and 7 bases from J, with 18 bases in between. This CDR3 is CASSPQGQALQPQHF. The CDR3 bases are TGTGCCAGCAGCCCTCAGGGGCAAGCTTTGCAGCCCCAGCATTTT.

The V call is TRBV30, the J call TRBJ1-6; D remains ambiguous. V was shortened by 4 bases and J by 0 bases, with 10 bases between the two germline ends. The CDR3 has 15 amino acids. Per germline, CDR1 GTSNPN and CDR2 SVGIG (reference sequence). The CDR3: CAWTLQSSYNSPLHF. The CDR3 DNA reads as TGTGCCTGGACCTTACAGAGCTCCTATAATTCACCCCTCCACTTT.

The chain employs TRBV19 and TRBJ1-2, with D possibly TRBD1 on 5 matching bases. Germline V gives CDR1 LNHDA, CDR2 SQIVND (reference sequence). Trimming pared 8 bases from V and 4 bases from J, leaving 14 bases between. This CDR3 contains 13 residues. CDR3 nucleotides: TGTGCCAGTCCGGGACTCGGGGGCTATGGCTACACCTTC. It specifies CASPGLGGYGYTF.

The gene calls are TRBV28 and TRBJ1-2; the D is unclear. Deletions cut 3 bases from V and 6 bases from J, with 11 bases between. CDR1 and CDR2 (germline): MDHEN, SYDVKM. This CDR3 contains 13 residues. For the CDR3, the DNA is TGTGCCAGCAGTTTGCGGCAGAATCATGGCTACACCTTC. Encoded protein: CASSLRQNHGYTF.

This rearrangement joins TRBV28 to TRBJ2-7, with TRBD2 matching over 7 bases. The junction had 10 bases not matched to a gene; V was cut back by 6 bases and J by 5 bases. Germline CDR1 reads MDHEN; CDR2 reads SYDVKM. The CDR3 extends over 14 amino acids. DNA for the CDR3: TGTGCCAGCAGCACCTCCGGACTAGTAAACGAGCAGTACTTC. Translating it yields CASSTSGLVNEQYF.

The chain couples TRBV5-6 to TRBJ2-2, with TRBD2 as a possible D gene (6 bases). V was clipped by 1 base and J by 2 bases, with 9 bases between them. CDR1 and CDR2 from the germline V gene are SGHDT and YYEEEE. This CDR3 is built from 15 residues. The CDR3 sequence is CASSLFGGNTGELFF. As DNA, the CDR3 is TGTGCCAGCAGCTTGTTCGGGGGAAACACCGGGGAGCTGTTTTTT.

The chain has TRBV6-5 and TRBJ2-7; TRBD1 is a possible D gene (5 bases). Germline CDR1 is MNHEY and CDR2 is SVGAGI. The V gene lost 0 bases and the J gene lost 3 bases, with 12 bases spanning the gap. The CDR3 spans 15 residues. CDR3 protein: CASSYSSGRVYEQYF. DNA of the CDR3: TGTGCCAGCAGTTACTCGTCTGGCAGGGTCTACGAGCAGTACTTC.

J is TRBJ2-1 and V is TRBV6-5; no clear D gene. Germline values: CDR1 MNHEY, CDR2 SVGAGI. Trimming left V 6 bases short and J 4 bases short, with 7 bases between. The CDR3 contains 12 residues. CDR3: CASRPQYNEQFF. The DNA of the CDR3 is TGTGCCAGCAGGCCACAGTACAATGAGCAGTTCTTC.

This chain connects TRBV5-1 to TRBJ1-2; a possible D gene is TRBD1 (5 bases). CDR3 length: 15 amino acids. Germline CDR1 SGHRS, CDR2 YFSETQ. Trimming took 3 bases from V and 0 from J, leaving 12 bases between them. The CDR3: CASSSTAATNYGYTF. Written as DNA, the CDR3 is TGCGCCAGCAGCTCGACAGCAGCTACTAACTATGGCTACACCTTC.

Here the CDR3 DNA reads TGTGCCAGCAGTTACTTAGCGGGAGGGCCGTCCAATGAGCAGTTCTTC. It translates to CASSYLAGGPSNEQFF. The V call is TRBV6-6, the J call TRBJ2-1, with 11 bases matching TRBD2. The germline V gene encodes CDR1 MNHNY and CDR2 SVGAGI (reference sequence). The CDR3 is made up of 16 amino acids. Losses at the gene ends were 1 base for V and 6 bases for J; bases not matched to a gene: 5.

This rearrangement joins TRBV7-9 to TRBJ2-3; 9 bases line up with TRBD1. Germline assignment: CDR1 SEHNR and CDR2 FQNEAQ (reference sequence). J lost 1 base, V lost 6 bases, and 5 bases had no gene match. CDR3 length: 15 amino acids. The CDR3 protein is CASSSRTGGTDTQYF. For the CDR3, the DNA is TGTGCCAGCAGTTCCCGGACAGGGGGCACAGATACGCAGTATTTT.

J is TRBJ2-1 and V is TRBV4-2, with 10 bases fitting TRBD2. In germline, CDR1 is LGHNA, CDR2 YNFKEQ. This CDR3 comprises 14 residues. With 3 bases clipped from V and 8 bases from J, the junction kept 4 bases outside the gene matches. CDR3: CASSHSGGADEQFF. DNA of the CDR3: TGTGCCAGCAGCCACAGCGGGGGGGCCGATGAGCAGTTCTTC.

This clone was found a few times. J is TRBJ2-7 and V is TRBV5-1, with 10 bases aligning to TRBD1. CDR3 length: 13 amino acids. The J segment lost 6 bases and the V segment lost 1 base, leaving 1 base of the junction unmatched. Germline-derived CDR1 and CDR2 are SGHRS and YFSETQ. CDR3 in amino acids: CASSLRTGGEQYF. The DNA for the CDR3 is TGCGCCAGCAGCTTGAGGACAGGGGGCGAGCAGTACTTC.

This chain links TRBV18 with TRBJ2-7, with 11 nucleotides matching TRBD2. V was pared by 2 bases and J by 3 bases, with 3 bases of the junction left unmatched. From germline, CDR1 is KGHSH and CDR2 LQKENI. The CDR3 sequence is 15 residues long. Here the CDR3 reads CASSPSLAGGYEQYF. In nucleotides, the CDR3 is TGTGCCAGCTCACCATCCCTAGCGGGGGGCTACGAGCAGTACTTC.

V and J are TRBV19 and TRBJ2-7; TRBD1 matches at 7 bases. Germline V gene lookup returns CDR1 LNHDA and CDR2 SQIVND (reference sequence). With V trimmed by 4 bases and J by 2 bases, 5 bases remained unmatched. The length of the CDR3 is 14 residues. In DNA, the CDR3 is TGTGCCAGTAGTACCCGGGACAGTGCCTACGAGCAGTACTTC. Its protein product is CASSTRDSAYEQYF.

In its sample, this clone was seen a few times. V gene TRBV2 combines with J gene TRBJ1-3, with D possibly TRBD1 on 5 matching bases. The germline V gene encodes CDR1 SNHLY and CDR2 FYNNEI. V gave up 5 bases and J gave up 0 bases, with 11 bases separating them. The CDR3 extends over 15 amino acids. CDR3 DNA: TGTGCCAGCAGTCAGGGACTAATCTCTGGAAACACCATATATTTT. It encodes CASSQGLISGNTIYF.

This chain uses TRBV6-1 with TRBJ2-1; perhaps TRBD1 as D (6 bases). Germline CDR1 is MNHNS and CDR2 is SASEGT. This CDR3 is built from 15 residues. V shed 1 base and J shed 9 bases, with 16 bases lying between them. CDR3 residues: CASSEVVQGVGEQFF. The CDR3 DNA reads TGTGCCAGCAGTGAAGTGGTACAGGGAGTAGGTGAGCAGTTCTTC.

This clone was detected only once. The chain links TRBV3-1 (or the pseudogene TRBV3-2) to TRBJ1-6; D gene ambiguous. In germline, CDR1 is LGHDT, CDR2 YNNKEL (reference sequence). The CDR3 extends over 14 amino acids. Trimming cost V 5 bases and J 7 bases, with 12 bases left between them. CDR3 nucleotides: TGTGCCAGCAGCGGCCGGAGTGAGAATTCACCCCTCCACTTT. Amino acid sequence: CASSGRSENSPLHF.

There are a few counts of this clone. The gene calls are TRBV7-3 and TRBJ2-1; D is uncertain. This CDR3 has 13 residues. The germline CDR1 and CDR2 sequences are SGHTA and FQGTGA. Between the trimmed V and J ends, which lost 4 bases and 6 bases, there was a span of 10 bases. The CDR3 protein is CASSSLVANEQFF. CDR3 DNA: TGTGCCAGCAGCTCGTTAGTAGCCAATGAGCAGTTCTTC.